This record looks at one TCR beta chain sequence and its context. This sample was taken from a study of blood T cell repertoires in COVID-19. Resolution of symptoms, clearance, or two negative PCRs was present in recovered Cohort 3 donors. Germline V gives CDR1 LGHDT, CDR2 YNNKEL (reference sequence). The ends were cut back, 2 bases at V and 0 bases at J, with 10 bases in the middle. This CDR3 has 16 residues. TCRdb keeps only in-frame clones here, not all; method: immunoSEQ multiplex PCR. The sample lists a few hundred thousand clones, around nine tenths occurring once. J is TRBJ2-2 and V is TRBV3-1 (or the pseudogene TRBV3-2), with D maybe TRBD1 (6 bases). Sequencing was performed on PBMCs or T cells enriched from blood (not recorded which). The clonotype comes from a woman between 50 and 59 years old who had recovered from COVID-19. In nucleotides, the CDR3 is TGTGCCAGCAGCCAAAGGGGGAAAACGAACACCGGGGAGCTGTTTTTT. Translation: CASSQRGKTNTGELFF.